The 22 T cell receptor beta chains in this list originate from one sample, sequenced in a study of neurological immune-mediated disorders. TCRdb redid the calling of the 5' RACE reads with MiXCR, one entry per CDR3 protein. In the table there are tens of thousands of distinct CDR3 sequences, around 3.5% of which are singletons. The sequenced sample was PBMCs. These receptors were taken from a woman between 50 and 59 years old with multiple sclerosis.

This clonotype showed up many times. This chain uses TRBV2 with TRBJ2-2; TRBD2 aligns across 16 bases. After removal of 8 bases from V and 5 bases from J, the junction contained 8 bases not matched to a gene. CDR1 is SNHLY and CDR2 is FYNNEI in the germline V gene. The CDR3 sequence is 17 residues long. The CDR3 DNA follows: TGTGCCAGCGCGGGACTAGCGGGGGGGCTTTGGACCGGGGAGCTGTTTTTT. It is translated as CASAGLAGGLWTGELFF.

This clonotype was seen many times. V is TRBV4-3 and J is TRBJ2-1; 10 bases align to TRBD2. V was pared by 2 bases and J by 10 bases, with 2 bases of the junction left unmatched. CDR1 and CDR2 (germline): LGHNA, YSLEER. This CDR3 spans 13 amino acids. CDR3 amino acids: CASSQTTSGEQFF. In nucleotides, the CDR3 is TGCGCCAGCAGCCAAACGACTAGCGGGGAGCAGTTCTTC.

This clonotype has a count of ten or more. The V and J genes are TRBV3-1 and TRBJ2-7, with a tentative D call TRBD1 (5 bases). Trimming left V 4 bases short and J 7 bases short, with 14 bases between. The CDR3 covers 13 residues. Per germline, CDR1 LGHDT and CDR2 YNNKEL (reference sequence). CDR3 in DNA: TGTGCCAGCAGCCCTCCGACCCAGGGAGAGCAGTACTTC. It specifies CASSPPTQGEQYF.

This clonotype has at least ten counts. This chain connects TRBV5-5 to TRBJ1-5, with 9 bases identical to TRBD1. Trimming removed 3 bases from V and 7 bases from J; junction bases left unmatched: 5. CDR1 is SGHKS and CDR2 is YYEKEE in the germline V gene (reference sequence). This CDR3 comprises 14 residues. CDR3 sequence: CASSWGQGGQPQHF. Here the CDR3 DNA reads TGTGCCAGCAGCTGGGGACAGGGTGGACAGCCCCAGCATTTT.

The rearrangement links TRBV11-2 to TRBJ2-5, with 12 positions matching TRBD2. CDR1 is SGHAT and CDR2 is FQNNGV in the germline V gene. This CDR3 is built from 17 residues. The ends lost 0 bases at V and 6 bases at J; junction bases unmatched: 8. CDR3 loop: CASSLDARTSGAKTQYF. As DNA, the CDR3 is TGTGCCAGCAGCTTAGATGCCCGGACTAGCGGGGCCAAGACCCAGTACTTC.

The table lists this clonotype with many counts. The genes are TRBV5-5 and TRBJ2-3, with 7 bases aligning to TRBD2. The V gene end was trimmed by 0 bases and the J gene end by 2 bases; junction bases not matched to a gene: 3. Germline loops: CDR1 SGHKS, CDR2 YYEKEE (reference sequence). The CDR3 is made up of 15 amino acids. Here the CDR3 DNA reads TGTGCCAGCAGCTTGGACGGGGGGACCACAGATACGCAGTATTTT. This sequence encodes CASSLDGGTTDTQYF.

Ten or more counts support this clonotype. This chain connects TRBV11-2 to TRBJ2-5, with 7 bases lining up with TRBD2. Germline values: CDR1 SGHAT, CDR2 FQNNGV. The CDR3 runs 15 residues. The V gene end was trimmed by 2 bases and the J gene end by 1 base; junction bases not matched to a gene: 4. DNA of the CDR3: TGTGCCAGCAGCTTAAGAAGCGGGGCCCAAGAGACCCAGTACTTC. This translates into CASSLRSGAQETQYF.

This clonotype was seen ten or more times. The chain combines TRBV12-3 or TRBV12-4 with TRBJ2-7; 9 nucleotides align to TRBD1. J was trimmed by 5 bases and V by 6 bases; bases with no gene match: 8. This CDR3 is built from 14 residues. The CDR3 coding sequence is TGTGCCAGCAGACAGACAGGGGGGTTCGACGAGCAGTACTTC. This translates into CASRQTGGFDEQYF.

This clonotype was counted many times. This sequence joins TRBV20-1 and TRBJ1-1, with D unclear. Looked up from germline, CDR1 is DFQATT and CDR2 is SNEGSKA (reference sequence). The CDR3 is 11 amino acids. V was shortened by 8 bases and J by 1 base, with 8 bases between the two germline ends. The CDR3 DNA sequence: TGCAGTCAAAGGGAGAACACTGAAGCTTTCTTT. Translation gives CSQRENTEAFF.

This clonotype was seen repeatedly, ten times or more. The CDR3 DNA is TGTGCCAGCAGCCCGTACAGGGGGCGAGCAGATACGCAGTATTTT. Amino acids: CASSPYRGRADTQYF. The chain has TRBV7-2 and TRBJ2-3, with 9 bases that match TRBD1. J lost 4 bases, V lost 5 bases, and 7 bases had no gene match. Germline CDR1 and CDR2: SGHTA and FQGNSA. This CDR3 has 15 residues.

A few counts support this clonotype. The gene calls are TRBV4-3 and TRBJ1-1, with D maybe TRBD1 (6 bases). V was pared by 3 bases and J by 2 bases, with 16 bases between. CDR3 length: 16 residues. The V gene's germline CDR1 is LGHNA and CDR2 YSLEER. The CDR3 is CASSHTPGVGNTEAFF. CDR3 nucleotides: TGCGCCAGCAGCCATACCCCAGGGGTGGGAAACACTGAAGCTTTCTTT.

The sample holds many counts of this clonotype. V gene TRBV20-1 combines with J gene TRBJ2-3, with D hard to call. CDR3 length equals 10 residues. Germline V gives CDR1 DFQATT, CDR2 SNEGSKA (reference sequence). The CDR3: CSATRSAQYF. In nucleotides, the CDR3 is TGCAGCGCCACACGGAGTGCGCAGTATTTT.

As to this clonotype: This may be a read error, as it is one base from a much larger clone. The CDR3 region is CSALILNTAAFF. CDR3 DNA sequence: TGCAGTGCCCTAATACTGAACACTGCAGCTTTCTTT. The gene calls are TRBV20-1 and TRBJ1-1; D gene unclear. The CDR3 has 12 residues. Germline assignment: CDR1 DFQATT and CDR2 SNEGSKA (reference sequence).

This clonotype was counted ten times or more. This chain joins TRBV13 and TRBJ2-1; 7 bases are shared with TRBD2. CDR3 size: 15 residues. J gave up 2 bases and V 4 bases, and 5 bases lay outside the gene matches. Germline V lookup: CDR1 PRHDT, CDR2 FYEKMQ (reference sequence). This CDR3 reads CASSSWGGPYNEQFF. CDR3 nucleotide sequence: TGTGCCAGCAGCTCCTGGGGGGGTCCCTACAATGAGCAGTTCTTC.

This clonotype was seen ten or more times. The genes are TRBV5-1 and TRBJ2-6, with 8 bases aligning to TRBD1. J gave up 2 bases and V 0 bases, and 4 bases lay outside the gene matches. Germline lookup yields CDR1 SGHRS and CDR2 YFSETQ. CDR3 length: 17 amino acids. This CDR3 is CASSLDPTGAGANVLTF. The CDR3 bases are TGCGCCAGCAGCTTGGACCCGACAGGGGCTGGGGCCAACGTCCTGACTTTC.

This clonotype was seen a few times. The chain combines TRBV29-1 with TRBJ2-7; 7 nucleotides line up with TRBD1. CDR1 SQVTM and CDR2 ANQGSEA come from the germline V gene. The CDR3 is 12 amino acids. V trimming: 6 bases; J trimming: 4 bases; junction bases outside the gene matches: 6. CDR3 DNA sequence: TGCAGCGTGGGACAGTTAACGTACGAGCAGTACTTC. Its protein product is CSVGQLTYEQYF.

This clonotype was seen many times. V gene TRBV20-1 combines with J gene TRBJ1-1; a possible D gene is TRBD1 (5 bases). The CDR3 runs 13 residues. CDR1 is DFQATT and CDR2 is SNEGSKA in the germline V gene (reference sequence). V was trimmed by 3 bases and J by 1 base, leaving 9 bases between them. CDR3 sequence: CSASLGQNTEAFF. The DNA of the CDR3 is TGCAGTGCTAGTCTTGGACAGAACACTGAAGCTTTCTTT.

The rearrangement uses TRBV9 and TRBJ2-3, with 9 bases fitting TRBD2. The germline CDR1 and CDR2 sequences are SGDLS and YYNGEE. CDR3 length: 15 amino acids. Trimming took 2 bases from V and 9 from J; bases not matched to a gene: 10. The CDR3 sequence is CASSVSAGGSSTQYF. The CDR3 DNA reads as TGTGCCAGCAGCGTTTCAGCGGGGGGATCATCGACGCAGTATTTT.

This clonotype was observed many times. The CDR3, as DNA: TGTGCCAGCAGGCCCAACCGGGACCCATACACACAAGAGACCCAGTACTTC. This codes for CASRPNRDPYTQETQYF. This rearrangement joins TRBV3-1 to TRBJ2-5; D might be TRBD1 or TRBD2, each matching 5 bases. Per the germline V gene, CDR1 is LGHDT and CDR2 is YNNKEL (reference sequence). V lost 6 bases, J lost 2 bases, and 22 bases lay in between. CDR3 length equals 17 residues.

This clonotype showed up many times. The V call is TRBV5-1, the J call TRBJ2-6, with 7 bases lining up with TRBD1. Germline CDR1 reads SGHRS; CDR2 reads YFSETQ. This CDR3 is 17 amino acids long. The V gene end was trimmed by 3 bases and the J gene end by 2 bases; junction bases not matched to a gene: 8. The DNA for the CDR3 is TGCGCCAGCAGCTCAATGACAGGGTCGCCTGGGGCCAACGTCCTGACTTTC. Protein: CASSSMTGSPGANVLTF.

This clonotype was detected many times. This rearrangement joins TRBV6-2 or TRBV6-3 to TRBJ1-2; unclear D gene. CDR3 size: 13 residues. From germline, CDR1 is MNHEY and CDR2 SVGEGT. Trimming removed 0 bases at V and 7 bases at J, with 9 bases between. This chain's CDR3 is CASSYSRPPGYTF. The CDR3 DNA reads TGTGCCAGCAGTTACTCGAGACCGCCTGGCTACACCTTC.

The sample holds many counts of this clonotype. This rearrangement joins TRBV29-1 to TRBJ2-5, with 7 nucleotides matching TRBD1. Germline lookup yields CDR1 SQVTM and CDR2 ANQGSEA. The CDR3 has 15 amino acids. V was pared by 6 bases and J by 0 bases, with 10 bases of the junction left unmatched. CDR3 DNA sequence: TGCAGCGTACGAATAAACAGGGGTCACCAAGAGACCCAGTACTTC. This gives the protein CSVRINRGHQETQYF.